This TCR beta chain comes out of a study of shared T cell receptors in the human thymus (dated by TCRdb to 2020 to 2022). Regarding the complete study: The study investigated the way shared, self-reactive T-cell receptor alpha chains are produced in the human thymus.

From a lookup of the germline V gene, CDR1 and CDR2 are SGHRS and YFSETQ. V is reduced by 1 base and J by 5 bases, leaving a spacing of 9 bases between them. The cysteine opens and the phenylalanine closes a CDR3 of 13 amino acids. The kept DNA is CDR3 alone, 39 bases in frame from the first base. Library prep was done by the immunoSEQ multiplex PCR assay. What TCRdb holds here is the immuneACCESS table cut down to in-frame rearrangements. Part of the clones is not present; checked against another copy, under half of the missing clones reflect an unresolved V gene, and the others are unexplained. The sample yields 640,000 or so clones; around 87% were counted once. In total, the top ten clones hold roughly 0.0094% of the sample. Notes on this clone: Its antigen remains undetermined. No much larger clone is present one base from it, and per-base qualities are unavailable.

The same data also contributed to another study, on human thymus T cells. The second publication reports: Immunologically healthy infants undergoing open corrective cardiac surgery for congenital heart defects in Finland were used as donors. Thymus tissue was collected as surgical resects that were removed during corrective cardiac surgery. Usage of V and J gene segments appeared to be biased in both the thymic and the peripheral blood repertoires. The related research reported highly overlapping thymic TCR repertoires among unrelated individuals. The study characterized TCR alpha and beta repertoires from roughly 8 infant thymus samples and four related peripheral blood samples. The infant donors were about 6 to 244 days old, and the cohort included roughly six males and two females. Thymocytes were released mechanically from tissue and stored at -70 °C as pellets of 10-30 million cells. A QIAsymphony instrument was used to extract genomic DNA from the frozen cell pellets. TCRB and TCRAD loci were amplified from a standardized quantity of quality-controlled genomic DNA using the immunoSEQ multiplex PCR assay. The amplicons covered the V(D)J region and were long enough to include the CDR3 and to identify the V and J genes. Through the commercial immunoSEQ service, the amplicons were sequenced on an Illumina platform. Primer bias and sequencing errors were corrected as previously described, and TCRAD and TCRB definitions were based on the IMGT database. Repertoires were analysed with immunoSEQ Analyzer 3.0 and VDJTools, covering basic statistics, V/J segment usage, diversity estimates, rarefaction and pairwise overlap. Chao1, ChaoE, Efron-Thisted, Shannon and inverse Simpson indices were used to estimate diversity, which was also estimated on datasets down-sampled to the smallest sample. Repertoire overlap used strict matching of CDR3 nucleotide sequence, V gene and J gene, with Jaccard-based multidimensional scaling clustering. On average, approximately 800,000 unique TCRB clonotypes were obtained from thymus samples, compared with approximately 82,000 from blood samples.

The clonotype comes from a boy under two years old with a congenital heart defect. Donor details come from another sample of the same person, matched by shared clones. The V gene is TRBV5-1 and the J gene is TRBJ1-1, with a tentative D gene TRBD1 over 5 matching bases. Sample: thymocytes. In nucleotides, the sequence is TGCGCCAGCAGCTTGACAGGTAGGACTGAAGCTTTCTTT. This is translated as CASSLTGRTEAFF.